What follows are 28 T cell receptor beta chains derived from one specimen sequenced in a study of shared clonotypes between healthy human individuals. TCRdb keeps only in-frame clones here, not all; method: immunoSEQ multiplex PCR. The sample records about 1 million clones, about 74% being singletons. Sample: memory CD4+ T cells sorted from blood. The subset denotes: CD45RA-negative fraction. These receptors were taken from a man aged 18 to 29 in good health.

Worth noting for this clone: Other DNA sequences in this specimen translate into the identical CDR3. The V call is TRBV6-1, the J call TRBJ2-4; D unclear. Trimming removed 6 bases from V and 0 bases from J, with 6 bases in between. This CDR3 comprises 13 residues. Germline V CDR1 and CDR2: MNHNS, SASEGT. For the CDR3, the DNA is TGTGCCAGCAGGTCATTAGCCAAAAACATTCAGTACTTC. Translating gives CASRSLAKNIQYF.

This clone was found a few times. CDR3 protein: CASSSPDGGNTIYF. CDR3 coding DNA: TGTGCCAGCAGCTCCCCAGACGGAGGAAACACCATATATTTT. The J gene is TRBJ1-3, the V gene TRBV5-5; D gene unclear. This CDR3 has 14 amino acids. V lost 3 bases to trimming and J lost 4 bases, with 11 bases between them. Germline-derived CDR1 and CDR2 are SGHKS and YYEKEE (reference sequence).

V and J are TRBV7-6 and TRBJ2-2; 9 bases agree with TRBD2. CDR1 SGHVS and CDR2 FNYEAQ come from the germline V gene. There are 16 residues in the CDR3. V lost 5 bases, J lost 1 base, and 5 bases stayed unmatched. The CDR3 loop is CASSRATSGNTGELFF. CDR3 in DNA: TGTGCCAGCAGCCGCGCGACTAGCGGGAACACCGGGGAGCTGTTTTTT.

V is TRBV6-5 and J is TRBJ1-2, with D hard to call. Germline CDR1 and CDR2: MNHEY and SVGAGI. V lost 5 bases to trimming and J lost 5 bases, with 9 bases between them. The CDR3 sequence is 12 residues long. This CDR3 is CASSRADYGYTF. The CDR3 DNA is TGTGCCAGCAGTAGAGCAGATTATGGCTACACCTTC.

This sequence joins TRBV5-1 and TRBJ2-7, with 9 bases identical to TRBD1. The germline gives CDR1 SGHRS, CDR2 YFSETQ. This CDR3 region has 16 residues. Trimming removed 4 bases from V and 5 bases from J; junction bases left unmatched: 13. CDR3 coding DNA: TGCGCCAGCAGCACCGACCGGGACAGGGCATTCGACGAGCAGTACTTC. This encodes CASSTDRDRAFDEQYF.

The gene calls are TRBV6-4 and TRBJ1-6, with unresolved D. This CDR3 contains 18 residues. The ends were cut back, 6 bases at V and 6 bases at J, with 24 bases in the middle. The germline CDR1 and CDR2 sequences are MRHNA and SNTAGT. CDR3 in DNA: TGTGCCAGCAGAATCCTAGCTAAAGTTCCGCGGGGTAATTCACCCCTCCACTTT. It codes for CASRILAKVPRGNSPLHF.

V usage is TRBV2 and J usage is TRBJ1-5; the D is unclear. V gave up 3 bases and J gave up 1 base, with 10 bases separating them. CDR3 length: 15 amino acids. From germline, CDR1 is SNHLY and CDR2 FYNNEI. CDR3 DNA: TGTGCCAGCAGTGATGAAATGGGGAGCAATCAGCCCCAGCATTTT. Protein: CASSDEMGSNQPQHF.

The chain employs TRBV7-2 and TRBJ2-3; 7 nucleotides agree with TRBD2. The CDR3 runs to 16 residues. V lost 2 bases and J lost 0; bases outside the gene matches: 5. The germline CDR1 and CDR2 sequences are SGHTA and FQGNSA. The DNA of the CDR3 is TGTGCCAGCAGCTTATTTGCTAGCGGTAGCACAGATACGCAGTATTTT. It translates to CASSLFASGSTDTQYF. Using reference TRBV7-2 and TRBJ2-3 for the parts outside the CDR3, the full variable domain is GAGVSQSPSNKVTEKGKDVELRCDPISGHTALYWYRQSLGQGLEFLIYFQGNSAPDKSGLPSDRFSAERTGGSVSTLTIQRTQQEDSAVYLCASSLFASGSTDTQYFGPGTRLTVL.

The rearrangement joins TRBV27 to TRBJ1-2, with a possible D match to TRBD1 (5 bases). Germline-derived CDR1 and CDR2 are MNHEY and SMNVEV (reference sequence). The CDR3 covers 17 residues. V lost 2 bases and J 4 bases, leaving 20 bases between the germline ends. This CDR3 is CASSLGGTPGRGYGYTF. DNA of the CDR3: TGTGCCAGCAGTTTAGGGGGGACCCCGGGACGCGGCTATGGCTACACCTTC.

The chain has TRBV6-1 and TRBJ1-6; the D is unclear. The CDR3 loop spans 14 amino acids. Germline values: CDR1 MNHNS, CDR2 SASEGT. The V end was cut by 1 base, the J end by 11 bases, with 12 bases between. The CDR3 here is CASSEDTSWTPLHF. The CDR3 nucleotides are TGTGCCAGCAGTGAAGATACTTCCTGGACACCCCTCCACTTT.

The CDR3 is CASGKPGLAGAGETQYF. CDR3 bases: TGTGCCAGCGGAAAACCGGGACTAGCGGGGGCCGGCGAGACCCAGTACTTC. This chain connects TRBV27 to TRBJ2-5; TRBD2 aligns across 14 bases. Germline V lookup: CDR1 MNHEY, CDR2 SMNVEV (reference sequence). V gave up 8 bases and J gave up 5 bases; unmatched junction bases: 13. The CDR3 consists of 17 residues.

The V and J genes are TRBV2 and TRBJ2-5; the match to TRBD2 covers 7 bases. The CDR3 has 18 amino acids. Trimming removed 7 bases from V and 3 bases from J; junction bases left unmatched: 20. The germline V gene encodes CDR1 SNHLY and CDR2 FYNNEI. This chain's CDR3 is CASTSWGLGGIRKETQYF. In DNA form, the CDR3 reads TGTGCCAGCACCTCATGGGGACTGGGGGGGATTCGGAAAGAGACCCAGTACTTC.

The genes are TRBV18 and TRBJ2-3; D is possibly TRBD1 (5 bases). Trimming cost V 4 bases and J 0 bases, with 14 bases left between them. The CDR3 contains 16 residues. Germline CDR1 KGHSH, CDR2 LQKENI. CDR3 residues: CASSRWTPSSTDTQYF. The CDR3 nucleotides read TGTGCCAGCTCACGCTGGACACCCTCTAGCACAGATACGCAGTATTTT. The full variable domain, completed using reference TRBV18 and TRBJ2-3, is NAGVMQNPRHLVRRRGQEARLRCSPMKGHSHVYWYRQLPEEGLKFMVYLQKENIIDESGMPKERFSAEFPKEGPSILRIQQVVRGDSAAYFCASSRWTPSSTDTQYFGPGTRLTVL.

This chain uses TRBV5-4 with TRBJ2-7; 12 bases align to TRBD1. V dropped 4 bases and J dropped 0; count of bases not matched to a gene: 5. CDR3 length equals 16 residues. Germline-derived CDR1 and CDR2 are SGHNT and YYREEE (reference sequence). CDR3 sequence reads: CASSTGTGGASYEQYF. The CDR3 DNA reads TGTGCCAGCAGCACCGGGACAGGGGGCGCCTCCTACGAGCAGTACTTC.

This chain uses TRBV7-2 with TRBJ2-5, with 10 bases matching TRBD1. This CDR3 spans 15 amino acids. CDR1 SGHTA and CDR2 FQGNSA come from the germline V gene. The J segment lost 4 bases and the V segment lost 1 base, leaving 3 bases of the junction unmatched. CDR3 residues: CASSLEGTGAETQYF. The CDR3 DNA sequence: TGTGCCAGCAGCTTAGAAGGGACAGGGGCAGAGACCCAGTACTTC.

The sample holds one count of this clone. The rearrangement uses TRBV29-1 and TRBJ1-1; D ambiguous. V was shortened by 5 bases and J by 1 base, with 11 bases between the two germline ends. The CDR3 has 13 residues. CDR1 SQVTM and CDR2 ANQGSEA come from the germline V gene. Here the CDR3 reads CSVLRVANTEAFF. CDR3 DNA sequence: TGCAGCGTTTTACGGGTCGCGAACACTGAAGCTTTCTTT.

The gene calls are TRBV19 and TRBJ2-7, with 11 bases aligning to TRBD2. The germline CDR1 and CDR2 sequences are LNHDA and SQIVND (reference sequence). CDR3 size: 14 residues. Germline trimming cut 7 bases from V and 1 base from J; bases unmatched to any gene: 3. The CDR3 region has the DNA TGTGCCAGTAAGGCTAGCGGGGGGTCCTACGAGCAGTACTTC. This sequence encodes CASKASGGSYEQYF.

This rearrangement joins TRBV19 to TRBJ1-2, with 11 nucleotides matching TRBD1. This CDR3 has 15 residues. Germline V lookup: CDR1 LNHDA, CDR2 SQIVND (reference sequence). V lost 8 bases, J lost 6 bases, and 11 bases stayed unmatched. CDR3 protein: CASFRPGQGVHGYTF. In nucleotides, the CDR3 is TGTGCCAGTTTCAGACCGGGACAGGGGGTTCATGGCTACACCTTC.

V is TRBV7-9 and J is TRBJ2-7, with D tentatively TRBD1 or TRBD2 (6 bases each). V lost 3 bases and J lost 6, with 15 bases in between. Germline V gene lookup returns CDR1 SEHNR and CDR2 FQNEAQ (reference sequence). The CDR3 runs to 14 residues. The CDR3 is CASSFPNRGVEQYF. DNA of the CDR3: TGTGCCAGCAGCTTCCCCAATAGGGGGGTCGAGCAGTACTTC.

This chain connects TRBV25-1 to TRBJ2-1; D may match TRBD1 or TRBD2 (6 bases each). This CDR3 comprises 15 residues. CDR1 is MGHDK and CDR2 is SYGVNS in the germline V gene. V was shortened by 5 bases and J by 0 bases, with 11 bases between the two germline ends. CDR3 in amino acids: CASSLRGVSYNEQFF. The CDR3 DNA sequence: TGTGCCAGCAGTTTGAGGGGGGTCTCCTACAATGAGCAGTTCTTC.

The chain employs TRBV9 and TRBJ2-7, with TRBD2 matching 8 bases. J was trimmed by 6 bases and V by 0 bases; bases with no gene match: 11. There are 16 residues in the CDR3. Germline CDR1 and CDR2: SGDLS and YYNGEE. DNA of the CDR3: TGTGCCAGCAGCGTAGATCCGGGAGGGTTTCGGGGCGAGCAGTACTTC. Amino acids: CASSVDPGGFRGEQYF.

This clone was detected only a few times. This chain joins TRBV27 and TRBJ2-3; D is uncertain. The CDR3 runs 14 residues. Germline lookup yields CDR1 MNHEY and CDR2 SMNVEV (reference sequence). The V and J ends lost 0 bases and 5 bases respectively, with 9 bases between them. The CDR3 region has the DNA TGTGCCAGCAGTTTATCGGCCGGTCGAGATACGCAGTATTTT. It encodes CASSLSAGRDTQYF.

The J gene is TRBJ2-1, the V gene TRBV15; TRBD2 agrees at 12 bases. Germline V CDR1 and CDR2: LNHNV, YYDKDF (reference sequence). The CDR3 length is 18 residues. With 4 bases clipped from V and 4 bases from J, the junction kept 11 bases outside the gene matches. In DNA, the CDR3 is TGTGCCACCAGCACCCGGACTAGCGGGAAACTTCGGTACAATGAGCAGTTCTTC. It is translated as CATSTRTSGKLRYNEQFF.

J is TRBJ1-4 and V is TRBV2; no reliable D call. V was shortened by 11 bases and J by 0 bases, with 13 bases between the two germline ends. The germline gives CDR1 SNHLY, CDR2 FYNNEI. This CDR3 is 14 amino acids long. This chain's CDR3 is CAATQLATNEKLFF. For the CDR3, the DNA is TGTGCCGCGACCCAGTTGGCAACTAATGAAAAACTGTTTTTT.

The chain couples TRBV7-2 to TRBJ2-3, with a weak D call TRBD2 (5 bases). From germline, CDR1 is SGHTA and CDR2 FQGNSA. The CDR3 length is 14 residues. Trimming pared 1 base from V and 3 bases from J, leaving 8 bases between. For the CDR3, the DNA is TGTGCCAGCAGCTTAGTTCCGGGGACAGATACGCAGTATTTT. Its protein is CASSLVPGTDTQYF.

The V and J genes are TRBV2 and TRBJ2-7, with TRBD1 matching 8 bases. Trimming cost V 6 bases and J 1 base; bases outside gene matches: 2. This CDR3 is built from 13 residues. From germline, CDR1 is SNHLY and CDR2 FYNNEI. The CDR3 reads CASRRQGSYEQYF. The CDR3 DNA sequence: TGTGCCAGCAGGAGACAGGGGTCCTACGAGCAGTACTTC.

The CDR3 nucleotides read TGTGCCAGTAGTATGGGACAGCTAACCTACAATGAGCAGTTCTTC. It encodes CASSMGQLTYNEQFF. The rearrangement uses TRBV19 and TRBJ2-1; TRBD1 matches 7 bases. The V gene end was trimmed by 3 bases and the J gene end by 2 bases; junction bases not matched to a gene: 4. The CDR3 loop spans 15 amino acids. Germline CDR1 and CDR2: LNHDA and SQIVND (reference sequence). The whole variable domain, filled in from reference TRBV19 and TRBJ2-1, reads DGGITQSPKYLFRKEGQNVTLSCEQNLNHDAMYWYRQDPGQGLRLIYYSQIVNDFQKGDIAEGYSVSREKKESFPLTVTSAQKNPTAFYLCASSMGQLTYNEQFFGPGTRLTVL.

This sequence joins TRBV13 and TRBJ2-1, with D possibly being TRBD1 or TRBD2 (6 bases each). The CDR3 runs to 14 residues. CDR1 and CDR2 from the germline V gene are PRHDT and FYEKMQ (reference sequence). The V and J ends lost 3 bases and 6 bases respectively, with 12 bases between them. For the CDR3, the DNA is TGTGCCAGCAGCTTTGGGGGGCCCGGCAATGAGCAGTTCTTC. Translated: CASSFGGPGNEQFF.